These 29 T cell receptor beta chains were sequenced from one sample in a study of T-cell memory formation after mild COVID-19. TCRdb fed the 5' RACE reads into MiXCR, producing one record per CDR3 protein. The sample lists approximately 54,000 distinct CDR3 sequences, 12% occurring once. The sample consisted of PBMCs or a T cell subset sorted from them (not recorded which). Source of these receptors: a man between 18 and 35 years old who had mild COVID-19 (a few samples of this study predate the infection). Cell type and time point are not known.

The chain links TRBV12-3 or TRBV12-4 to TRBJ1-2, with 9 bases that match TRBD1. CDR3 size: 12 residues. The J segment lost 7 bases and the V segment lost 6 bases, leaving 3 bases of the junction unmatched. The CDR3 region has the DNA TGTGCCAGCAGGGACAGGGGCCCTGGCTACACCTTC. Residues: CASRDRGPGYTF.

As concerns this clonotype: Sequence at one end of the junction differs from germline and may be a read error. The gene calls are TRBV6-1 and TRBJ2-3, with 12 bases aligning to TRBD1. Germline values: CDR1 MNHNS, CDR2 SASEGT. This CDR3 is 16 amino acids long. The CDR3 coding sequence is TGTGCCAGCAAGGATACCGGGACAGGGGGCACGGATACGCAGTATTTT. Translated: CASKDTGTGGTDTQYF.

The gene calls are TRBV27 and TRBJ2-5; D tentatively reads TRBD1 or TRBD2 (5 bases each). The V and J ends lost 6 bases and 7 bases respectively, with 15 bases between them. The germline CDR1 and CDR2 sequences are MNHEY and SMNVEV (reference sequence). The CDR3 is 13 amino acids. CDR3 sequence (DNA): TGTGCCAGCAGGGGGACCGCCGATATGACCCAGTACTTC. Amino acids: CASRGTADMTQYF.

This clonotype is labeled as medium-sized. The V call is TRBV7-2, the J call TRBJ1-5; D is unclear. The ends were cut back, 2 bases at V and 2 bases at J, with 4 bases in the middle. CDR3 length: 13 amino acids. Germline-derived CDR1 and CDR2 are SGHTA and FQGNSA. CDR3 protein: CASSLSGNQPQHF. DNA for the CDR3: TGTGCCAGCAGCTTATCCGGCAATCAGCCCCAGCATTTT.

The V and J genes are TRBV4-3 and TRBJ2-3, with D maybe TRBD2 (6 bases). Germline CDR1 and CDR2: LGHNA and YSLEER. V was pared by 4 bases and J by 5 bases, with 19 bases between. The CDR3 runs to 16 residues. CDR3 in amino acids: CASSRAGRTSGDTQYF. The CDR3 DNA sequence: TGCGCCAGCAGCCGGGCAGGGAGGACCTCGGGAGATACGCAGTATTTT.

This clonotype was seen at least ten times. The J gene is TRBJ2-3, the V gene TRBV7-9, with 10 bases lining up with TRBD2. The germline CDR1 and CDR2 sequences are SEHNR and FQNEAQ (reference sequence). The CDR3 length is 15 residues. V dropped 5 bases and J dropped 3; count of bases not matched to a gene: 5. CDR3 residues: CASSHGTSATDTQYF. Written as DNA, the CDR3 is TGTGCCAGCAGCCACGGGACTAGCGCAACAGATACGCAGTATTTT. Supplemented by reference TRBV7-9 and TRBJ2-3, the full variable domain reads DTGVSQNPRHKITKRGQNVTFRCDPISEHNRLYWYRQTLGQGPEFLTYFQNEAQLEKSRLLSDRFSAERPKGSFSTLEIQRTEQGDSAMYLCASSHGTSATDTQYFGPGTRLTVL.

This clonotype was recorded a few times. The rearrangement links TRBV20-1 to TRBJ1-5, with 11 positions matching TRBD1. Germline CDR1 is DFQATT and CDR2 is SNEGSKA (reference sequence). The CDR3 runs 13 residues. CDR3 sequence (DNA): TGCAGCGGGGTGCGGGACAGGGGGATGCCCCAGCATTTT. Translating gives CSGVRDRGMPQHF.

This clonotype appeared many times. The V call is TRBV5-1, the J call TRBJ2-7; no firm D call. The CDR3 is made up of 14 amino acids. Deletions cut 0 bases from V and 1 base from J, with 8 bases between. Germline V gene lookup returns CDR1 SGHRS and CDR2 YFSETQ. This CDR3 reads CASSLDSDSYEQYF. The CDR3, as DNA: TGCGCCAGCAGCTTGGACAGCGATTCCTACGAGCAGTACTTC. Using reference TRBV5-1 and TRBJ2-7 for the parts outside the CDR3, the full variable domain is KAGVTQTPRYLIKTRGQQVTLSCSPISGHRSVSWYQQTPGQGLQFLFEYFSETQRNKGNFPGRFSGRQFSNSRSEMNVSTLELGDSALYLCASSLDSDSYEQYFGPGTRLTVT.

The chain combines TRBV4-3 with TRBJ2-7; a possible D gene is TRBD1 (8 bases). The germline V gene encodes CDR1 LGHNA and CDR2 YSLEER. Deletions cut 0 bases from V and 5 bases from J, with 11 bases between. This CDR3 contains 14 residues. CDR3 residues: CASSQETGGDEQYF. The CDR3 bases are TGCGCCAGCAGCCAAGAAACAGGGGGGGACGAGCAGTACTTC.

This clonotype has a handful of counts. The rearrangement joins TRBV27 to TRBJ2-2, with 11 bases matching TRBD2. The trim removed 7 bases at V and 0 bases at J, leaving 1 base unmatched. The CDR3 is 15 amino acids. The germline V gene encodes CDR1 MNHEY and CDR2 SMNVEV (reference sequence). The CDR3 bases are TGTGCCAGCAAACTAGCGGGGGCGAACACCGGGGAGCTGTTTTTT. It encodes CASKLAGANTGELFF.

CDR3 residues: CASSQDRSRTEAFF. CDR3 coding DNA: TGCGCCAGCAGCCAAGACAGGAGCCGCACTGAAGCTTTCTTT. The chain couples TRBV4-3 to TRBJ1-1; D is ambiguous. This CDR3 is 14 amino acids long. Germline-derived CDR1 and CDR2 are LGHNA and YSLEER. Trimming cost V 0 bases and J 4 bases, with 9 bases left between them.

The chain couples TRBV3-1 to TRBJ1-2; possible D gene TRBD1, 6 bases. Trimming left V 0 bases short and J 7 bases short, with 12 bases between. The CDR3 contains 14 residues. The germline V gene encodes CDR1 LGHDT and CDR2 YNNKEL (reference sequence). As DNA, the CDR3 is TGTGCCAGCAGCCAAGACCCACAGGGCGCTGGCTACACCTTC. It is translated as CASSQDPQGAGYTF.

The V gene is TRBV28, the J gene TRBJ2-3; the D call may be TRBD1 or TRBD2 (5 bases each). V lost 5 bases and J 6 bases, leaving 15 bases between the germline ends. Germline V gene sequence: CDR1 MDHEN, CDR2 SYDVKM. The CDR3 sequence is 14 residues long. The CDR3 nucleotides are TGTGCCAGCAGTATCGGGGCAACGGGGGATACGCAGTATTTT. Translation gives CASSIGATGDTQYF.

The J gene is TRBJ1-5, the V gene TRBV6-5, with 8 nucleotides matching TRBD1. The CDR3 spans 17 residues. The germline V gene has CDR1 MNHEY and CDR2 SVGAGI. The V segment lost 1 base and the J segment 6 bases; nucleotides outside the gene matches: 11. DNA for the CDR3: TGTGCCAGCAGTTACTGGTTGGACAGGGCATTAGCTCAGCCCCAGCATTTT. The encoded protein is CASSYWLDRALAQPQHF.

The J gene is TRBJ1-4, the V gene TRBV5-8; D call uncertain. V was trimmed by 4 bases and J by 8 bases, leaving 21 bases between them. The CDR3 covers 16 residues. Germline-derived CDR1 and CDR2 are SGHTS and YDEGEE. CDR3 sequence: CASSLGSAGLNEKLFF. CDR3 DNA: TGTGCCAGCAGCCTGGGTTCGGCAGGCTTAAACGAAAAACTGTTTTTT.

This clonotype was found a few times. The V and J genes are TRBV4-3 and TRBJ2-7, with D possibly TRBD2 on 5 matching bases. Per the germline V gene, CDR1 is LGHNA and CDR2 is YSLEER. The CDR3 loop spans 14 amino acids. V lost 0 bases, J lost 3 bases, and 9 bases lay in between. The CDR3 is CASSQDIGDYEQYF. CDR3 DNA: TGCGCCAGCAGCCAAGATATCGGGGACTACGAGCAGTACTTC.

A few counts support this clonotype. This chain joins TRBV7-3 and TRBJ2-1, with 8 bases identical to TRBD2. Looked up from germline, CDR1 is SGHTA and CDR2 is FQGTGA. The CDR3 is 17 amino acids. J was trimmed by 7 bases and V by 5 bases; bases with no gene match: 16. The CDR3 region has the DNA TGTGCCAGCAGCCTCCATGGGGGTAGCGGGGCGGTAAATGAGCAGTTCTTC. This encodes CASSLHGGSGAVNEQFF. Drawing the rest from reference TRBV7-3 and TRBJ2-1, the complete variable domain is GAGVSQTPSNKVTEKGKYVELRCDPISGHTALYWYRQSLGQGPEFLIYFQGTGAADDSGLPNDRFFAVRPEGSVSTLKIQRTERGDSAVYLCASSLHGGSGAVNEQFFGPGTRLTVL.

This clonotype was found a few times. J is TRBJ1-1 and V is TRBV12-3 or TRBV12-4; TRBD1 matches 8 bases. CDR3 size: 14 residues. V was clipped by 4 bases and J by 4 bases; unmatched bases: 5. CDR3 sequence: CASSSGQGITEAFF. The CDR3 region has the DNA TGTGCCAGCAGTTCCGGACAGGGTATCACTGAAGCTTTCTTT.

This clonotype was recorded many times. The rearrangement joins TRBV10-3 to TRBJ2-5; D gene uncertain. The germline V and J ends were trimmed by 2 bases and 2 bases, with 3 bases remaining between them. The CDR3 is 12 residues long. CDR1 and CDR2 (germline): ENHRY, SYGVKD. CDR3 nucleotide sequence: TGTGCCATCAGTGAGCAACAAGAGACCCAGTACTTC. Translation: CAISEQQETQYF.

The chain has TRBV7-9 and TRBJ1-1; TRBD1 might be the D (6 bases). Germline-derived CDR1 and CDR2 are SEHNR and FQNEAQ (reference sequence). Trimming took 6 bases from V and 3 from J, leaving 14 bases between them. This CDR3 has 14 amino acids. This chain's CDR3 is CASSSTGYYTEAFF. The DNA of the CDR3 is TGTGCCAGCAGTTCAACAGGGTATTACACTGAAGCTTTCTTT. The full variable domain, its missing parts supplied by reference TRBV7-9 and TRBJ1-1, is DTGVSQNPRHKITKRGQNVTFRCDPISEHNRLYWYRQTLGQGPEFLTYFQNEAQLEKSRLLSDRFSAERPKGSFSTLEIQRTEQGDSAMYLCASSSTGYYTEAFFGQGTRLTVV.

This clonotype showed up just a few times. The chain recombines TRBV20-1 with TRBJ1-1; TRBD1 is a possible D gene (5 bases). CDR1 and CDR2 from the germline V gene are DFQATT and SNEGSKA (reference sequence). V was clipped by 5 bases and J by 1 base, with 11 bases between them. This CDR3 is built from 13 residues. The CDR3 DNA is TGCAGTGCTCCTAGACAGTGGAACACTGAAGCTTTCTTT. Protein sequence: CSAPRQWNTEAFF.

This clonotype occurred a few times. This chain connects TRBV20-1 to TRBJ2-1; 8 bases are shared with TRBD2. CDR1 is DFQATT, CDR2 SNEGSKA, per germline (reference sequence). Trimming cost V 5 bases and J 6 bases; bases outside gene matches: 9. This CDR3 is 14 amino acids long. The CDR3 loop reads CSAPRSSGINEQFF. CDR3 coding DNA: TGCAGTGCTCCGCGGAGTAGCGGGATCAATGAGCAGTTCTTC.

This clonotype was seen a handful of times. CDR3: CASSPSVRLTQYF. The CDR3 nucleotides are TGTGCCAGCAGCCCCTCCGTCAGATTGACCCAGTACTTC. The chain uses TRBV12-3 or TRBV12-4 and TRBJ2-5; D remains ambiguous. The CDR3 sequence is 13 residues long. The V end lost 6 bases, the J end lost 7 bases, and 15 bases lay between the germline ends.

This clonotype was seen repeatedly, ten times or more. This chain links TRBV7-2 with TRBJ1-5; no clear D. CDR1 is SGHTA, CDR2 FQGNSA, per germline. This CDR3 is built from 14 residues. V gave up 3 bases and J gave up 0 bases, with 6 bases separating them. For the CDR3, the DNA is TGTGCCAGCAGCTTTATTCATAGCAATCAGCCCCAGCATTTT. As protein: CASSFIHSNQPQHF. Filled out from reference TRBV7-2 and TRBJ1-5, the complete variable domain reads GAGVSQSPSNKVTEKGKDVELRCDPISGHTALYWYRQSLGQGLEFLIYFQGNSAPDKSGLPSDRFSAERTGGSVSTLTIQRTQQEDSAVYLCASSFIHSNQPQHFGDGTRLSIL.

In this sample, this clonotype turned up a few times. The rearrangement joins TRBV12-3 or TRBV12-4 to TRBJ2-1; no clear D gene. V gave up 6 bases and J gave up 7 bases, with 10 bases separating them. This CDR3 region has 12 residues. CDR3 in amino acids: CASSRVGNEQFF. CDR3 in DNA: TGTGCCAGCAGCCGAGTAGGGAATGAGCAGTTCTTC.

This clonotype was observed a handful of times. This chain connects TRBV3-1 to TRBJ1-5; D not resolved. Germline CDR1 is LGHDT and CDR2 is YNNKEL (reference sequence). The V end lost 4 bases, the J end lost 5 bases, and 9 bases lay between the germline ends. The CDR3 consists of 13 residues. CDR3 nucleotides: TGTGCCAGCAGCCGAGGAGCTCATCAGCCCCAGCATTTT. Translating gives CASSRGAHQPQHF.

The chain links TRBV5-1 to TRBJ1-4; 9 bases are shared with TRBD1. CDR3 length: 14 residues. V shed 4 bases and J 8 bases; nucleotides not matched to a gene: 6. Germline CDR1 reads SGHRS; CDR2 reads YFSETQ. CDR3 nucleotides: TGCGCCAGCAGCCGGACAGGGGTGGGGGAAAAACTGTTTTTT. Amino acids: CASSRTGVGEKLFF.

This clonotype was counted between two and nine times. The CDR3 bases are TGTGCCAGCAGTGACGGATCTGGGGCCAACGTCCTGACTTTC. This sequence encodes CASSDGSGANVLTF. The rearrangement joins TRBV6-4 to TRBJ2-6; D is unresolved. Trimming pared 2 bases from V and 1 base from J, leaving 3 bases between. There are 14 residues in the CDR3. The germline V gene encodes CDR1 MRHNA and CDR2 SNTAGT.

A few counts support this clonotype. This chain links TRBV6-2 or TRBV6-3 with TRBJ2-7; weak D call: TRBD1 (5 bases). Germline V gene data show CDR1 as MNHEY and CDR2 as SVGEGT. This CDR3 spans 18 amino acids. Trimming shortened V by 5 bases and J by 7 bases, and 30 bases separated the two germline ends. CDR3 nucleotides: TGTGCCAGCAGTCAATTTCCAACCCGACAGAAATCATCTAGAGAGCAGTACTTC. Protein product: CASSQFPTRQKSSREQYF.